Given below is one T cell receptor (beta chain) in context. The antigen remains undetermined. The data belong to a study of cytomegalovirus exposure and HLA in healthy donors. Study findings and constraints: Accurate HLA-A and HLA-B prediction from TCR beta sequences was reported for most subjects.

Each donor's status was that of a healthy bone marrow donor. In the PCR, 60 Vbeta and 13 Jbeta primers were used. Libraries were prepared by immunoSEQ multiplex PCR; TCRdb keeps only in-frame clonotypes and omits some of them. Of about 140,000 clones listed, 80% were seen once; the top ten hold 4.5% to 5%. Germline V lookup: CDR1 SGHVS, CDR2 FNYEAQ. V shed 5 bases, J shed 2 bases, and the junction held 6 bases outside the gene matches. The CDR3 has 15 residues. The rearrangement uses TRBV7-6 and TRBJ2-3, with 8 bases lining up with TRBD2. The specimen was PBMCs. The TCR was taken from a man in his thirties or forties in good health. For the CDR3, the DNA is TGTGCCAGCAGCCGGACTAGCTACCCCACAGATACGCAGTATTTT. Translated: CASSRTSYPTDTQYF.